This TCR beta chain originates from a study of T cell changes during pregnancy in multiple sclerosis. Method: immunoSEQ multiplex PCR; TCRdb's copy keeps in-frame clones and lacks some. This sample has around 56,000 clones, with 90% found just once. This CDR3 is built from 19 residues. Per the germline V gene, CDR1 is SGHAT and CDR2 is FQNNGV. J lost 7 bases, V lost 4 bases, and 17 bases had no gene match. This chain connects TRBV11-2 to TRBJ2-3; 13 bases fit TRBD2. The sequenced sample was peripheral blood, obtained in the first trimester of pregnancy. The TCR sequence derives from a female donor in good health, enrolled as a control in a pregnancy study. The CDR3 sequence is CASSSNPSQTSGRAHTQYF. For the CDR3, the DNA is TGTGCCAGCAGCTCTAACCCCTCCCAAACTAGCGGGAGGGCCCATACGCAGTATTTT.